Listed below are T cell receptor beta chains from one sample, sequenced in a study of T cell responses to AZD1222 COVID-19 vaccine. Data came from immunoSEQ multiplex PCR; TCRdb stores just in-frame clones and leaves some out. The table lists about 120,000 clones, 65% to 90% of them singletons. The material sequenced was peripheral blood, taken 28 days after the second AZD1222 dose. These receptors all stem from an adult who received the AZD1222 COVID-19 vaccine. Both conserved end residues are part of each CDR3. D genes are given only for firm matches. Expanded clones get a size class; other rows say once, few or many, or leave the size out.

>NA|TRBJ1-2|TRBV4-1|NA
TGCGCCAGCAGCCAGGGAGGGGACTATGGCCGCCTGGGCTACACCTTC
CASSQGGDYGRLGYTF
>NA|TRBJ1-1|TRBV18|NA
TGTGCCAGCTCACCACCGCAGGGAGGGAGCAGTGAAGCTTTCTTT
CASSPPQGGSSEAFF
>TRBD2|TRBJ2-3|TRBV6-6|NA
TGTGCCAGCAGCCGACGACTAGCGGGGGGATCCCGGGGGGATACGCAGTATTTT
CASSRRLAGGSRGDTQYF
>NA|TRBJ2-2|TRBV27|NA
TGTGCCAGCAGTTTACAGGGTTCCGGGGAGCTGTTTTTT
CASSLQGSGELFF
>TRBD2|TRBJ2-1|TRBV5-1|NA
TGCGCCAGCAGCTTGCGGGGGGATAATGAGCAGTTCTTC
CASSLRGDNEQFF
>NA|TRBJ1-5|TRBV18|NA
TGTGCCAGCTCACCCGGGGGGTGGTATCAGCCCCAGCATTTT
CASSPGGWYQPQHF
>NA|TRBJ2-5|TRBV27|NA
TGTGCCAGCAGTCCACAGGGAACAGTCGGCGAGACCCAGTACTTC
CASSPQGTVGETQYF
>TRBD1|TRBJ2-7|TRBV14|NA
TGTGCCAGCAGCCACCGACAGGGTCGGGACGAGCAGTACTTC
CASSHRQGRDEQYF
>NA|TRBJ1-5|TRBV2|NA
TGTGCCAGCAGAAAACAGAAGGAGAGCAATCAGCCCCAGCATTTT
CASRKQKESNQPQHF
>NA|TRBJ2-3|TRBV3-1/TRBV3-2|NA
TGTGCCAGCAGCCCAGGACGGCGCGGGGTGATCGATACGCAGTATTTT
CASSPGRRGVIDTQYF
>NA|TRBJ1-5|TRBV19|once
TGTGCCAGTATGGGAAATCAGCCCCAGCATTTT
CASMGNQPQHF
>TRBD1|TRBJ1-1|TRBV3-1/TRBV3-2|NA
TGTGCCAGCAGCTGGCGACAGGGAGACACTGAAGCTTTCTTT
CASSWRQGDTEAFF
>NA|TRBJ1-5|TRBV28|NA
TGTGCCAGCAGTTCTCCAAATCAGCCCCAGCATTTT
CASSSPNQPQHF
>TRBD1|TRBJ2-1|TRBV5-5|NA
TGTGCCAGCACCTACCGGGACAGGGGGCTCTATGAGCAGTTCTTC
CASTYRDRGLYEQFF
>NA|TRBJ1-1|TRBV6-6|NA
TGTGCCAGCTCTATCCGAGCGGGTTCTGCTGAAGCTTTCTTT
CASSIRAGSAEAFF
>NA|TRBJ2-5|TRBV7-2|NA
TGTGCCAGCAGCTTAGTCGGTAGCGGTGAAGAGACCCAGTACTTC
CASSLVGSGEETQYF
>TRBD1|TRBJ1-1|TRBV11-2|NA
TGTGCCAGCAGCGTTACAGGGGCGTACACTGAAGCTTTCTTT
CASSVTGAYTEAFF
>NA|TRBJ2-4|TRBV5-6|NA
TGTGCCAGCAGCTCCGGGGGAGCAGGGGAAAACATTCAGTACTTC
CASSSGGAGENIQYF
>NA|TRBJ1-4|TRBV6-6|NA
TGTGCCAGCAGCTCGGGGTCTCATGAAAAACTGTTTTTT
CASSSGSHEKLFF
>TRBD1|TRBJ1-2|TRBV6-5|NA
TGTGCCAGCTCCGAAGGGACAGTTTTTGGCTACACCTTC
CASSEGTVFGYTF
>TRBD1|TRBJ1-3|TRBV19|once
TGTGCCAGTAGTGTCCCGGGACAGGGACATTCTGGAAACACCATATATTTT
CASSVPGQGHSGNTIYF
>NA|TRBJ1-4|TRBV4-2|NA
TGTGCCAGCAGCCAAGTGAGGGGCTCTCAAGAAAAACTGTTTTTT
CASSQVRGSQEKLFF
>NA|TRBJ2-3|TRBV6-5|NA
TGTGCCAGCACCAGAGGGGGGACAGATACGCAGTATTTT
CASTRGGTDTQYF
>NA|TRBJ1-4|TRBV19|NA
TGTGCCAGTAGTAGAAAAGGACCACCCAATGAAAAACTGTTTTTT
CASSRKGPPNEKLFF
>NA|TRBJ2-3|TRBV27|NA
TGTGCCAGCAGCATGGGGCGGGACTTCCACGAGTATTTT
CASSMGRDFHEYF
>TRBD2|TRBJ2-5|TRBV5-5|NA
TGTGCCAGCAGCTTGGGCTTACTAGCGGGGGAAGAGACCCAGTACTTC
CASSLGLLAGEETQYF
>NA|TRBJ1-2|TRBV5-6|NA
TGTGCCAGCAGCCCGGGACAAAACTATGGCTACACCTTC
CASSPGQNYGYTF
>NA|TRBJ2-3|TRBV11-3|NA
TGTGCCAGCAGCTTCAATCTCTTGGGTACGCAGTATTTT
CASSFNLLGTQYF
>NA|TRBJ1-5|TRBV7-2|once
TGTGCCAGCAGCATCCGAGGGGCCGTTCAGCCCCAGCATTTT
CASSIRGAVQPQHF
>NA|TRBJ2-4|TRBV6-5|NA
TGTGCCAGCACCTCAGGAGGGACAGTTCCTGGCATTCAGTACTTC
CASTSGGTVPGIQYF
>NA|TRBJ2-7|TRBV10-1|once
TGCGCCAGCAGTGAGTCAGACAGAAGAACCGCCGAGCAGTACTTC
CASSESDRRTAEQYF
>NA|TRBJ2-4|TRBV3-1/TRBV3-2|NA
TGTGCCAGCAGCCAACAACAGGGACTAGCCAAAAACATTCAGTACTTC
CASSQQQGLAKNIQYF
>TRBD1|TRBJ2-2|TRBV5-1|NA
TGCGCCAGCACCCGGACAGGGGCGAACACCGGGGAGCTGTTTTTT
CASTRTGANTGELFF
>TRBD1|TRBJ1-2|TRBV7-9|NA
TGTGCCAGCAGCTTAGTGAGGATCGGGACAGGTTATGGCTACACCTTC
CASSLVRIGTGYGYTF
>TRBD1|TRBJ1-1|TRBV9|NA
TGTGCCAGCAGCCCCAGGACAGGGTTAGACACTGAAGCTTTCTTT
CASSPRTGLDTEAFF
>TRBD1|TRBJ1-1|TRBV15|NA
TGTGCCACCAGCAGCAGGGGGGGCACTGAAGCTTTCTTT
CATSSRGGTEAFF
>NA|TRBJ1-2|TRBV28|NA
TGTGCCAGACGGCGGTCCTGGAAGGATGGCTACACCTTC
CARRRSWKDGYTF
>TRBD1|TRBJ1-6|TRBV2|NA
TGTGCCAGCAGTGGGGGACAGTCCTATTCACCCCTCCACTTT
CASSGGQSYSPLHF
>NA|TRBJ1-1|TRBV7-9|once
TGTGCCAGCAGCCCAGGACAGTCCGCGAACACTGAAGCTTTCTTT
CASSPGQSANTEAFF
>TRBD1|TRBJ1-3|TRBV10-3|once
TGTGCCATCAGTGAGGCAGGGGGCGGAAACACCATATATTTT
CAISEAGGGNTIYF
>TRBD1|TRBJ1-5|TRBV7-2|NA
TGTGCCAGCAGCCCGAAGACAGGGATGATCAATCAGCCCCAGCATTTT
CASSPKTGMINQPQHF
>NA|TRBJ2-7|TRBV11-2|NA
TGTGCCAGCAGCTTAGAACACGGAGCGGGCTACGAGCAGTACTTC
CASSLEHGAGYEQYF
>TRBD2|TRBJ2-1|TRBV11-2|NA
TGTGCCTCGCATGCTAGCGGGGGAGACTACAATGAGCAGTTCTTC
CASHASGGDYNEQFF